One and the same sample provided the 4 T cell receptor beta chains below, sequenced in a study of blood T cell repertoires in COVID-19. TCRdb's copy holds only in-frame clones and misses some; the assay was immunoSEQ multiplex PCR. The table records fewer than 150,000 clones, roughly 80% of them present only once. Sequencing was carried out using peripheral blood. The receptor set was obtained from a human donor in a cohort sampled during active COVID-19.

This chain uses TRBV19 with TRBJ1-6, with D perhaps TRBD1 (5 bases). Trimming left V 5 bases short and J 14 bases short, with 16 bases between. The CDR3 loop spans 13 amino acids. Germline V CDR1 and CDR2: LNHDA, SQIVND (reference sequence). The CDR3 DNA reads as TGTGCCAGTAGTTTCGCGGGACCCTCGGCCCTCCACTTT. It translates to CASSFAGPSALHF.

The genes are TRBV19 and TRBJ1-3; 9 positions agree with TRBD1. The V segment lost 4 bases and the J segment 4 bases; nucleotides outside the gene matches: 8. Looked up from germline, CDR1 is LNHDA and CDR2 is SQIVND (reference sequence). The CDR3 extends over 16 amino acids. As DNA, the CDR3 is TGTGCCAGTAGTACCACACAGGGGGCGCGAGGAAACACCATATATTTT. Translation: CASSTTQGARGNTIYF.

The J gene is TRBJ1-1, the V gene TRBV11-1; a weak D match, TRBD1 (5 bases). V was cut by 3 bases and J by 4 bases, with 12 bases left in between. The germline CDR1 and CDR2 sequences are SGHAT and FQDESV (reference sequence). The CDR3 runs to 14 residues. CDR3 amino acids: CASSFRRGRTEAFF. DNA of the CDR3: TGTGCCAGCAGCTTTCGGCGGGGACGCACTGAAGCTTTCTTT.

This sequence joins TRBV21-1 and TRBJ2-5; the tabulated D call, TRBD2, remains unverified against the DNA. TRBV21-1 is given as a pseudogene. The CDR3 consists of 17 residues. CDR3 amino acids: CASSKETRTSGEETQYF. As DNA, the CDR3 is TGTGCCAGCAGCAAAGAAACACGGACTAGCGGGGAAGAGACCCAGTACTTC.